The entry below describes one TCR beta chain. Its antigen is not identified. One end of the junction is discordant with germline, which a read error may explain. This CDR3 is built from 16 residues. Germline V lookup: CDR1 SGHRS, CDR2 YFSETQ. These data originate in a study of cytomegalovirus exposure and HLA in healthy donors. Study-level points and caveats: Evidence from a later analysis indicated that most CMV-associated TCR beta chains looked HLA-restricted. The authors assumed roughly uniform sequencing depth across donors for presence/absence analyses. Whilst most TCR sequences proved rare, a subset of public TCRs occurred across many donors.

With 60 Vbeta and 13 Jbeta primers, the PCR was carried out. The assay was immunoSEQ multiplex PCR, and TCRdb's table has in-frame clones only and misses some. The sample records about 91,000 clones, around nine tenths being singletons. Sequenced sample: PBMCs. The genes are TRBV5-1 and TRBJ2-3; 7 bases agree with TRBD1. The clonotype comes from a man in his thirties or forties in good health and CMV-seropositive. In DNA, the CDR3 is TGCGCCAGCAGCTTGGGTATGACAGGGAGCAGAGATACGCAGTATTTT. Protein product: CASSLGMTGSRDTQYF. The variable domain in full, with the rest retrieved from reference TRBV5-1 and TRBJ2-3, is KAGVTQTPRYLIKTRGQQVTLSCSPISGHRSVSWYQQTPGQGLQFLFEYFSETQRNKGNFPGRFSGRQFSNSRSEMNVSTLELGDSALYLCASSLGMTGSRDTQYFGPGTRLTVL.